These 5 T cell receptor beta chains originate from one sample sequenced in a study of blood T cell repertoires in COVID-19. Libraries were prepared by immunoSEQ multiplex PCR; TCRdb keeps only in-frame clonotypes and omits some of them. The sample lists approximately 220,000 clones, around 82% occurring once. Sequencing was performed on peripheral blood. These receptors all stem from a woman aged 55-69 years with acute or convalescent COVID-19.

The rearrangement joins TRBV5-1 to TRBJ2-3; the match to TRBD2 covers 11 bases. This CDR3 is 16 amino acids long. The V and J ends lost 4 bases and 3 bases, in that order; junction bases with no gene match: 7. Germline V CDR1 and CDR2: SGHRS, YFSETQ. The CDR3 DNA follows: TGCGCCAGCAGCGGACGGCTAGCGGGGGGAACAGATACGCAGTATTTT. It is translated as CASSGRLAGGTDTQYF.

CDR3 DNA sequence: TGTGCCAGTAGAAGGGGACAGCTGGCCTATGGCTACACCTTC. Amino acid sequence: CASRRGQLAYGYTF. V usage is TRBV19 and J usage is TRBJ1-2; 7 bases agree with TRBD1. There are 14 residues in the CDR3. The V and J ends lost 6 bases and 4 bases, in that order; junction bases with no gene match: 8. Per germline, CDR1 LNHDA and CDR2 SQIVND (reference sequence).

This clone was observed a handful of times. The chain couples TRBV11-2 to TRBJ2-7; D remains unclear. The V end was cut by 4 bases, the J end by 4 bases, with 5 bases between. CDR1 is SGHAT, CDR2 FQNNGV, per germline. The CDR3 is made up of 11 amino acids. As DNA, the CDR3 is TGTGCCAGCAGCTCCGTATACGAGCAGTACTTC. Translated, it gives CASSSVYEQYF.

This chain joins TRBV3-1 (or the pseudogene TRBV3-2) and TRBJ2-1, with unresolved D. The V end lost 1 base, the J end lost 7 bases, and 8 bases lay between the germline ends. The CDR3 spans 13 residues. Germline V gene lookup returns CDR1 LGHDT and CDR2 YNNKEL (reference sequence). CDR3 nucleotide sequence: TGTGCCAGCAGCCAAGCGAGCCGTAATGAGCAGTTCTTC. Its protein product is CASSQASRNEQFF.

The chain recombines TRBV11-2 with TRBJ1-1; 7 nucleotides line up with TRBD1. Per the germline V gene, CDR1 is SGHAT and CDR2 is FQNNGV. The CDR3 extends over 16 amino acids. The J segment lost 0 bases and the V segment lost 5 bases, leaving 9 bases of the junction unmatched. The CDR3 DNA is TGTGCCAGCAGCAAACGACAGGGTTACATGAACACTGAAGCTTTCTTT. Its translation is CASSKRQGYMNTEAFF.